The 23 T cell receptor beta chains below were found in one sample sequenced in a study of vaccination effects on CD4 cells after COVID-19 (dated by TCRdb to 2021 to 2024). The ViraFEST assay stimulated PBMC with viral peptide pools and then used TCR sequencing to identify antigen-specific CD4+ T cell clonotypes by expansion. After less than eleven days of culture, CD4+ T cells were isolated with the EasySep CD4+ T cell isolation kit. Participants received two doses of either the BNT162b2 or the mRNA-1273 mRNA SARS-CoV-2 vaccine. The library came from the immunoSEQ multiplex PCR assay. Imported from immuneACCESS, the table was reduced by TCRdb to in-frame sequences with V and J called. These copies leave out some clones; in studies compared against another copy, an unresolved V gene accounts for under half, and the cause of the remainder is not known. The sample yields about 46,000 clones; 74% were counted once. The ten top clones hold over 12% of the sample.

For these TCRs, the target antigens are not known. The material sequenced was CD4+ T cells from PBMCs cultured with HCoV-OC43 spike peptides, taken after COVID-19 vaccination. What the cell subset or site label conveys for this sample: HCoV-OC43 spike overlapping peptide pool stimulation. Receptors were obtained from a human donor who received a COVID-19 vaccine.

V and J are TRBV5-4 and TRBJ1-2; no definite D call. Deletions cut 1 base from V and 4 bases from J, with 23 bases between. Germline V CDR1 and CDR2: SGHNT, YYREEE (reference sequence). The CDR3 sequence is 18 residues long. The CDR3 protein is CASSLLVRLNTHRYGYTF. In DNA form, the CDR3 reads TGTGCCAGCAGCTTGTTAGTCCGTTTAAACACGCATCGCTATGGCTACACCTTC. The entire variable domain, with the rest obtained from reference TRBV5-4 and TRBJ1-2, is as follows: ETGVTQSPTHLIKTRGQQVTLRCSSQSGHNTVSWYQQALGQGPQFIFQYYREEENGRGNFPPRFSGLQFPNYSSELNVNALELDDSALYLCASSLLVRLNTHRYGYTFGSGTRLTVV.

The chain joins TRBV12-5 to TRBJ2-2, with D unresolved. The CDR3 has 13 amino acids. CDR1 and CDR2 (germline): LGHNT, FRNRAP. V dropped 2 bases and J dropped 7 bases, with 8 bases sitting between them. This CDR3 is CASGLPPGGELFF. For the CDR3, the DNA is TGTGCTAGTGGTTTGCCCCCTGGCGGGGAGCTGTTTTTT.

This rearrangement joins TRBV5-1 to TRBJ2-2, with D possibly matching TRBD1 (5 bases). With 5 bases removed from V and 3 bases from J, the gap between germline ends came to 8 bases. The CDR3 runs 13 residues. CDR1 is SGHRS and CDR2 is YFSETQ in the germline V gene. For the CDR3, the DNA is TGCGCCAGCAGGGGGCAAGACACCGGGGAGCTGTTTTTT. As protein: CASRGQDTGELFF.

The V call is TRBV5-1, the J call TRBJ2-3; 7 bases match TRBD2. V was pared by 1 base and J by 4 bases, with 6 bases of the junction left unmatched. The CDR3 is made up of 15 amino acids. Germline CDR1 SGHRS, CDR2 YFSETQ. Written as DNA, the CDR3 is TGCGCCAGCAGCTTGTTTGCGGGAGAGGCAGATACGCAGTATTTT. It specifies CASSLFAGEADTQYF. Combining the CDR3 with reference TRBV5-1 and TRBJ2-3 gives the whole variable domain KAGVTQTPRYLIKTRGQQVTLSCSPISGHRSVSWYQQTPGQGLQFLFEYFSETQRNKGNFPGRFSGRQFSNSRSEMNVSTLELGDSALYLCASSLFAGEADTQYFGPGTRLTVL.

This sequence joins TRBV10-1 and TRBJ2-1, with 14 positions matching TRBD2. Germline V gene sequence: CDR1 WNHNN, CDR2 SYGVQD (reference sequence). The CDR3 sequence is 16 residues long. J lost 12 bases, V lost 5 bases, and 12 bases had no gene match. This CDR3 is CASSPGLAGGSSGQFF. DNA of the CDR3: TGCGCCAGCAGTCCCGGACTAGCGGGGGGTTCATCAGGGCAGTTCTTC.

This chain connects TRBV29-1 to TRBJ1-1; TRBD1 is a possible D gene (6 bases). Trimming removed 4 bases from V and 3 bases from J, with 9 bases in between. Germline CDR1 SQVTM, CDR2 ANQGSEA. The CDR3 runs 12 residues. The CDR3 reads CSVVQGDTEAFF. The CDR3 DNA reads TGCAGCGTTGTACAGGGAGACACTGAAGCTTTCTTT.

This clone was observed a few times. V and J are TRBV9 and TRBJ2-2, with D maybe TRBD2 (6 bases). V lost 2 bases to trimming and J lost 0 bases, with 8 bases between them. CDR3 length equals 15 residues. Germline CDR1 is SGDLS and CDR2 is YYNGEE. The CDR3 DNA is TGTGCCAGCAGCGTTAGCGGCACGAACACCGGGGAGCTGTTTTTT. Its translation: CASSVSGTNTGELFF.

V is TRBV29-1 and J is TRBJ2-5; D gene ambiguous. Trimming took off 4 bases at V and 1 base at J, with 7 bases between the two ends. Germline V CDR1 and CDR2: SQVTM, ANQGSEA. The CDR3 totals 12 residues. CDR3 in amino acids: CSVGGSQETQYF. CDR3 bases: TGCAGCGTTGGAGGCAGCCAAGAGACCCAGTACTTC.

The CDR3 loop is CASRVLGPLGYTF. The CDR3 DNA is TGTGCCAGCCGGGTTTTAGGACCTCTAGGCTACACCTTC. The chain employs TRBV5-6 and TRBJ1-2; D remains unclear. CDR3 length equals 13 residues. V was shortened by 7 bases and J by 8 bases, with 18 bases between the two germline ends. Germline-derived CDR1 and CDR2 are SGHDT and YYEEEE.

The rearrangement joins TRBV11-2 to TRBJ2-7; possibly TRBD1 for D (6 bases). Germline-derived CDR1 and CDR2 are SGHAT and FQNNGV. With 5 bases removed from V and 2 bases from J, the gap between germline ends came to 13 bases. This CDR3 region has 14 residues. DNA of the CDR3: TGTGCCAGCAGCAGGGGACAAAGGACCTACGAGCAGTACTTC. Translation: CASSRGQRTYEQYF.

This clone was recorded a few times. The rearrangement links TRBV18 to TRBJ1-2, with no clear D. This CDR3 is 16 amino acids long. Deletions cut 4 bases from V and 2 bases from J, with 17 bases between. The germline gives CDR1 KGHSH, CDR2 LQKENI. CDR3 coding DNA: TGTGCCAGCTCACTAACATCTGGACGGGAAAACTATGGCTACACCTTC. Translating gives CASSLTSGRENYGYTF.

The gene calls are TRBV5-1 and TRBJ2-5; 9 bases are a match to TRBD1. The length of the CDR3 is 15 residues. V was pared by 4 bases and J by 0 bases, with 4 bases of the junction left unmatched. Germline V CDR1 and CDR2: SGHRS, YFSETQ. The CDR3 nucleotides read TGCGCCAGCAGCACCGGGACAGGGTACCAAGAGACCCAGTACTTC. Its translation: CASSTGTGYQETQYF.

V gene TRBV29-1 combines with J gene TRBJ2-1; D ambiguous. The ends were cut back, 2 bases at V and 0 bases at J, with 5 bases in the middle. CDR1 and CDR2 (germline): SQVTM, ANQGSEA. This CDR3 comprises 13 residues. CDR3 bases: TGCAGCGTTGAAATGTCCTCCTACAATGAGCAGTTCTTC. This sequence encodes CSVEMSSYNEQFF.

The chain uses TRBV10-1 and TRBJ2-5; TRBD1 aligns across 9 bases. V trimming: 6 bases; J trimming: 5 bases; junction bases outside the gene matches: 4. This CDR3 has 13 amino acids. The germline V gene encodes CDR1 WNHNN and CDR2 SYGVQD (reference sequence). The CDR3 protein is CASSGTGLETQYF. CDR3 in DNA: TGCGCCAGCAGCGGGACAGGGTTGGAGACCCAGTACTTC.

This clone occurred a few times. The chain has TRBV4-1 and TRBJ2-2; TRBD1 aligns across 7 bases. The V gene's germline CDR1 is MGHRA and CDR2 YSYEKL. The CDR3 sequence is 15 residues long. J gave up 2 bases and V 4 bases, and 4 bases lay outside the gene matches. Written as DNA, the CDR3 is TGCGCCAGCAGCCCGGGGACAGCAAACACCGGGGAGCTGTTTTTT. This translates into CASSPGTANTGELFF.

CDR3 nucleotide sequence: TGTGCCAGCAGCCCCGACTACCAAGAGACCCAGTACTTC. Its protein is CASSPDYQETQYF. The J gene is TRBJ2-5, the V gene TRBV6-5, with D unresolved. The CDR3 has 13 amino acids. The V end lost 6 bases, the J end lost 0 bases, and 8 bases lay between the germline ends. The V gene's germline CDR1 is MNHEY and CDR2 SVGAGI.

The rearrangement links TRBV5-6 to TRBJ2-7; D possibly uses TRBD1 or TRBD2 (6 bases each). Germline-derived CDR1 and CDR2 are SGHDT and YYEEEE. V lost 4 bases, J lost 3 bases, and 17 bases lay in between. This CDR3 comprises 15 residues. CDR3 protein: CASSPPRGPSYEQYF. The CDR3 region has the DNA TGTGCCAGCAGCCCCCCTCGGGGGCCCAGCTACGAGCAGTACTTC.

This clone was observed once. The chain combines TRBV3-1 (or the pseudogene TRBV3-2) with TRBJ2-7; 9 nucleotides align to TRBD2. Germline loops: CDR1 LGHDT, CDR2 YNNKEL (reference sequence). V shed 3 bases and J 0 bases; nucleotides not matched to a gene: 12. This CDR3 contains 18 residues. The CDR3 reads CASSQLSLAGKSSYEQYF. CDR3 sequence (DNA): TGTGCCAGCAGCCAGCTTTCACTAGCGGGTAAAAGCTCCTACGAGCAGTACTTC.

V gene TRBV9 combines with J gene TRBJ2-1; a possible D gene is TRBD2 (5 bases). V gave up 0 bases and J gave up 9 bases, with 19 bases separating them. This CDR3 has 16 residues. Germline CDR1 is SGDLS and CDR2 is YYNGEE. The CDR3 DNA is TGTGCCAGCAGCGTAGGGCCCCCCGAGGCTAGCCTTGAGCAGTTCTTC. Its translation is CASSVGPPEASLEQFF.

This chain links TRBV5-1 with TRBJ2-7, with D tentatively TRBD1 or TRBD2 (5 bases each). Deletions cut 4 bases from V and 3 bases from J, with 11 bases between. Looked up from germline, CDR1 is SGHRS and CDR2 is YFSETQ. The CDR3 is 13 amino acids. CDR3 sequence: CASSLGTVYEQYF. The CDR3 DNA is TGCGCCAGCAGCCTCGGGACGGTCTACGAGCAGTACTTC.

V usage is TRBV18 and J usage is TRBJ1-2; maybe TRBD1 (5 bases). The CDR3 is 17 amino acids. V lost 2 bases and J 2 bases, leaving 18 bases between the germline ends. Germline lookup yields CDR1 KGHSH and CDR2 LQKENI. The CDR3 loop reads CASSPFPGQGENYGYTF. The DNA of the CDR3 is TGTGCCAGCTCACCATTTCCAGGCCAGGGAGAGAACTATGGCTACACCTTC.

This chain links TRBV3-1 (or the pseudogene TRBV3-2) with TRBJ2-1, with D hard to call. The germline V gene encodes CDR1 LGHDT and CDR2 YNNKEL (reference sequence). The CDR3 loop spans 10 amino acids. Trimming removed 1 base at V and 12 bases at J, with 4 bases between. In nucleotides, the CDR3 is TGTGCCAGCAGCCAAGGGAGGCAGTTCTTC. It is translated as CASSQGRQFF.

The chain joins TRBV5-1 to TRBJ1-2; 9 bases line up with TRBD1. The CDR3 loop spans 15 amino acids. Germline V CDR1 and CDR2: SGHRS, YFSETQ. V lost 4 bases to trimming and J lost 4 bases; unmatched junction nucleotides: 8. CDR3 DNA sequence: TGCGCCAGCAGCACCGGACAGGGGCGAGGCTATGGCTACACCTTC. This codes for CASSTGQGRGYGYTF.